The next 5 T cell receptor beta chains were all read from a single sample in a study of T-cell memory formation after mild COVID-19. In TCRdb, the 5' RACE reads were re-called with MiXCR into one record per CDR3 protein. The table shows approximately 350,000 distinct CDR3 sequences, with 13% occurring only once. Sequencing was done on a sample of PBMCs or a T cell subset sorted from them (not recorded which). Receptors originate from a man between 18 and 35 years old who had mild COVID-19 (a few samples of this study predate the infection). Cell type and time point are not known.

The DNA for the CDR3 is TGCGCCAGCAGCCAGGGGACTAGCGGGATCTACGAGCAGTACTTC. Translated: CASSQGTSGIYEQYF. The chain combines TRBV4-1 with TRBJ2-7, with 13 positions matching TRBD2. The CDR3 extends over 15 amino acids. Per the germline V gene, CDR1 is MGHRA and CDR2 is YSYEKL. V shed 3 bases and J 3 bases; nucleotides not matched to a gene: 2.

This chain uses TRBV5-1 with TRBJ1-6; perhaps TRBD1 as D (5 bases). Germline V gene lookup returns CDR1 SGHRS and CDR2 YFSETQ. The CDR3 runs 15 residues. Between the trimmed V and J ends, which lost 0 bases and 8 bases, there was a span of 12 bases. DNA for the CDR3: TGCGCCAGCAGCTTGGCTCCCGGGGCCGATTCACCCCTCCACTTT. Amino acids: CASSLAPGADSPLHF.

This clonotype was counted a few times. The chain employs TRBV5-6 and TRBJ2-7; 9 nucleotides line up with TRBD1. V trimming: 2 bases; J trimming: 5 bases; junction bases outside the gene matches: 8. This CDR3 region has 15 residues. Germline V gene lookup returns CDR1 SGHDT and CDR2 YYEEEE. CDR3 in DNA: TGTGCCAGCAGCTTCGACCGGACAGGGGTGAACGAGCAGTACTTC. Its protein product is CASSFDRTGVNEQYF.

This clonotype was seen a few times. The rearrangement joins TRBV10-3 to TRBJ1-6; weak D call: TRBD1 (5 bases). CDR3 length equals 14 residues. V lost 4 bases and J 7 bases, leaving 11 bases between the germline ends. The germline gives CDR1 ENHRY, CDR2 SYGVKD. CDR3 DNA: TGTGCCATCAGTGGGCAGGGCGGCAATTCACCCCTCCACTTT. Translating gives CAISGQGGNSPLHF.

V usage is TRBV4-3 and J usage is TRBJ2-5, with a possible D match to TRBD2 (7 bases). V was trimmed by 0 bases and J by 3 bases, leaving 14 bases between them. Germline CDR1 reads LGHNA; CDR2 reads YSLEER. The CDR3 has 16 amino acids. The CDR3 loop reads CASSQDEGGVEETQYF. The CDR3 nucleotides are TGCGCCAGCAGCCAAGATGAAGGGGGGGTCGAAGAGACCCAGTACTTC.